This is a list of T cell receptor beta chains from one sample in a study of beta chain features in type 1 diabetes. TCRdb's table, derived via immunoSEQ multiplex PCR, lists solely in-frame clones and lacks some. The repertoire includes over 300,000 clones, roughly 8% of them detected once, and around 0.45% sits in the top ten. Sequences were obtained from central memory CD4+ T cells from blood. These receptors all stem from a woman in her late teens or twenties in good health. Each CDR3 is given with its conserved first and last residue. A D gene is named only where the DNA matches it firmly. Clone size is given for some rows only: seen once, a few or many times, or a class if the clone is expanded.

clone_size	d_call	v_call	j_call	cdr3_nt	cdr3_aa
many	TRBD1	TRBV29-1	TRBJ2-1	TGCAGCGTCGCAAGGGGACTTGGACAGGGAAGCTCCTACAATGAGCAGTTCTTC	CSVARGLGQGSSYNEQFF
-	-	TRBV4-2	TRBJ2-6	TGTGCCAGCAGCCAAGATCGCTCGCCCAGGGCTGGGGCCAACGTCCTGACTTTC	CASSQDRSPRAGANVLTF
-	-	TRBV29-1	TRBJ1-2	TGCAGCGTGTTTGACGTCTTATCGAACTATGGCTACACCTTC	CSVFDVLSNYGYTF
many	-	TRBV5-1	TRBJ2-7	TGCGCCAGCAGCCCGCTATCGGACGCCTACGAGCAGTACTTC	CASSPLSDAYEQYF
many	TRBD1	TRBV7-2	TRBJ1-4	TGTGCCAGCAGCTTGGGGACAGGGACCGGAAAACTGTTTTTT	CASSLGTGTGKLFF
few	TRBD2	TRBV25-1	TRBJ2-1	TGTGCCAGCAGTGAACCCGGGACTAGCGGGAGTGCTGAGCAGTTCTTC	CASSEPGTSGSAEQFF
many	-	TRBV7-9	TRBJ1-1	TGTGCCAGCAGAGAGGCCGTGGCGACTGAAGCTTTCTTT	CASREAVATEAFF
-	TRBD2	TRBV5-1	TRBJ2-1	TGCGCCAGCACTCCCGGGACTACCCACAATGAGCAGTTCTTC	CASTPGTTHNEQFF
many	-	TRBV4-3	TRBJ1-4	TGCGCCAGCAGCCAAGGTTTAGTAACTAATGAAAAACTGTTTTTT	CASSQGLVTNEKLFF
many	TRBD1	TRBV19	TRBJ1-5	TGTGCCAGTAGTATACCTGGACAGGGGGGCAATCAGCCCCAGCATTTT	CASSIPGQGGNQPQHF
few	-	TRBV18	TRBJ1-5	TGTGCCAGCTCACCGTTCGACAGAATGGGCAATCAGCCCCAGCATTTT	CASSPFDRMGNQPQHF
-	-	TRBV5-1	TRBJ1-5	TGCGCCAGCAGCGCGGAAGGGGGGACCTCGGGCCAGCCCCAGCATTTT	CASSAEGGTSGQPQHF
-	TRBD2	TRBV7-9	TRBJ2-5	TGTGCCAGCAGCCCCGGGACTAGCGGGAGGAAGACCCAGTACTTC	CASSPGTSGRKTQYF
-	TRBD2	TRBV4-3	TRBJ2-5	TGCGCCAGCAGCCATCCTAAAGCGGGAGGAGGAGAGACCCAGTACTTC	CASSHPKAGGGETQYF
few	-	TRBV2	TRBJ2-1	TGTGCCAGCAGTCCGAATGCCCATGAGCAGTTCTTC	CASSPNAHEQFF
few	-	TRBV28	TRBJ1-1	TGTGCCAGCAGTTCTATACACAAGAACACTGAAGCTTTCTTT	CASSSIHKNTEAFF
few	TRBD2	TRBV7-9	TRBJ2-1	TGTGCCAGCAGCCAAACTAGCGGGAGGGCCTCAGAGCAGTTCTTC	CASSQTSGRASEQFF
-	TRBD2	TRBV7-9	TRBJ2-3	TGTGCCAGCAGCTTTTTAGTTAGCGGGACAGATACGCAGTATTTT	CASSFLVSGTDTQYF
-	TRBD2	TRBV5-1	TRBJ2-1	TGCGCCAGCAGCTTGGGGTTTACTAGCGGGAGCTACAATGAGCAGTTCTTC	CASSLGFTSGSYNEQFF
-	TRBD1	TRBV25-1	TRBJ2-7	TGTGCCAGCAGTGCCCGGACAGGGATCGTAGACGAGCAGTACTTC	CASSARTGIVDEQYF
few	-	TRBV29-1	TRBJ2-6	TGCAGCGTTTTCGGGGCCAACGTCCTGACTTTC	CSVFGANVLTF
few	-	TRBV6-6	TRBJ2-7	TGTGCCATCAGTGAGTGGCAGAGGGATTACGAGCAGTACTTC	CAISEWQRDYEQYF
-	TRBD2	TRBV4-2	TRBJ2-7	TGTGCCAGCAGCCAAGTTGGCGGGAGGGCCCACGAGCAGTACTTC	CASSQVGGRAHEQYF